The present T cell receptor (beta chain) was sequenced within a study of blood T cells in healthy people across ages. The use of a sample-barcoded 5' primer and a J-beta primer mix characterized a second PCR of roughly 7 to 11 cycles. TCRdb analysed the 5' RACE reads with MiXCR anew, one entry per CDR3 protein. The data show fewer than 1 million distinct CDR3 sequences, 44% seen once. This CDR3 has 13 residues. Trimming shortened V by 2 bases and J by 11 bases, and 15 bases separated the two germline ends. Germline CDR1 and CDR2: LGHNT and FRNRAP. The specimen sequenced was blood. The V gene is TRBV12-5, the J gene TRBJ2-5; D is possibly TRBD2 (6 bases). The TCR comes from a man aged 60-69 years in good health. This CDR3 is CASGLFRRDGQYF. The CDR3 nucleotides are TGTGCTAGTGGTTTGTTCAGGAGGGATGGGCAGTACTTC.